The clone carrying this TCR beta chain has only a few counts. The CDR3 is made up of 14 amino acids. CDR1 WNHNN and CDR2 SYGVQD come from the germline V gene (reference sequence). With 6 bases clipped from V and 7 bases from J, the junction kept 7 bases outside the gene matches. Assay used: immunoSEQ multiplex PCR; TCRdb lists only in-frame clones, some missing. The data hold around 97,000 clones, with just over 90% observed a single time. This sample was included in a study of T cell changes during pregnancy in multiple sclerosis. The receptor was derived from a female donor in good health, enrolled as a control in a pregnancy study. Sequenced material: peripheral blood, taken in the second trimester of pregnancy. The chain uses TRBV10-1 and TRBJ1-4, with 8 bases matching TRBD1. The DNA of the CDR3 is TGCGCCAGCAGCCTTGACAGGGGACGTGAAAAACTGTTTTTT. Translated, it gives CASSLDRGREKLFF.